One sample yielded the 23 T cell receptor beta chains listed below, sequenced in a study of blood T cell repertoires in COVID-19. Sequencing used immunoSEQ multiplex PCR; TCRdb keeps in-frame clones, though not all of them. The repertoire holds 150,000 to 200,000 clones, with about 80% as singletons. The sequencing input was peripheral blood. These TCRs come from a woman aged 70-85 years with acute or convalescent COVID-19.

V is TRBV9 and J is TRBJ2-7, with D possibly TRBD2 on 5 matching bases. The germline V and J ends were trimmed by 4 bases and 4 bases, with 15 bases remaining between them. CDR1 SGDLS and CDR2 YYNGEE come from the germline V gene. The CDR3 contains 14 residues. This chain's CDR3 is CASSPSGRLYEQYF. The CDR3 DNA reads TGTGCCAGCAGCCCGAGCGGACGCCTTTACGAGCAGTACTTC.

The V and J genes are TRBV7-9 and TRBJ1-2, with 8 bases that match TRBD1. Germline V gives CDR1 SEHNR, CDR2 FQNEAQ (reference sequence). CDR3 size: 13 residues. Trimming removed 6 bases from V and 7 bases from J; junction bases left unmatched: 7. CDR3 sequence: CASRPTGDGGYTF. As DNA, the CDR3 is TGTGCCAGCAGGCCGACAGGGGATGGTGGCTACACCTTC.

This clone has just a few counts. V is TRBV4-2 and J is TRBJ2-7; D is perhaps TRBD1 (5 bases). The germline V gene encodes CDR1 LGHNA and CDR2 YNFKEQ. This CDR3 region has 15 residues. The V gene lost 0 bases and the J gene lost 2 bases, with 11 bases spanning the gap. CDR3 region: CASSQEGSGTYEQYF. The CDR3 nucleotides are TGTGCCAGCAGCCAAGAGGGATCAGGGACCTACGAGCAGTACTTC.

J is TRBJ1-2 and V is TRBV4-3, with 9 nucleotides matching TRBD1. Per germline, CDR1 LGHNA and CDR2 YSLEER. The CDR3 extends over 13 amino acids. V shed 4 bases and J 7 bases; nucleotides not matched to a gene: 4. Here the CDR3 DNA reads TGCGCCAGCAGCCGGACAGGGGAGGGTGGCTACACCTTC. Its translation is CASSRTGEGGYTF.

The chain combines TRBV12-1 with TRBJ1-1; the DNA was not compared with TRBD1, the D call given in the table. TRBV12-1 is designated a pseudogene. The CDR3 loop spans 16 amino acids. CDR3 amino acids: CASSWTDSDCNTEAFF. The CDR3 DNA is TGTGCCAGCAGCTGGACGGACAGTGATTGCAACACTGAAGCTTTCTTT.

The sample holds one count of this clone. The chain uses TRBV12-3 or TRBV12-4 and TRBJ1-2, with D tentatively TRBD1 (6 bases). Deletions cut 6 bases from V and 3 bases from J, with 11 bases between. There are 13 residues in the CDR3. The CDR3 DNA reads as TGTGCCAGCAGCCTCCAGGGGCACTATGGCTACACCTTC. This gives the protein CASSLQGHYGYTF.

This clone has only a few counts. J is TRBJ2-5 and V is TRBV7-2; D perhaps matches TRBD1 (6 bases). CDR3 length equals 17 residues. Germline V gene sequence: CDR1 SGHTA, CDR2 FQGNSA. Trimming cost V 5 bases and J 2 bases, with 21 bases left between them. The CDR3 sequence is CASSLGGGRAFQETQYF. CDR3 coding DNA: TGTGCCAGCAGCCTTGGGGGCGGGCGGGCCTTTCAAGAGACCCAGTACTTC.

J is TRBJ1-3 and V is TRBV7-9; D is undetermined. V was cut by 7 bases and J by 3 bases, with 16 bases left in between. In germline, CDR1 is SEHNR, CDR2 FQNEAQ (reference sequence). The CDR3 covers 15 residues. As DNA, the CDR3 is TGTGCCAGCACCGGAGCAACGGGTATTGGAAACACCATATATTTT. This encodes CASTGATGIGNTIYF.

The chain uses TRBV6-4 and TRBJ2-5; no clear D gene. This CDR3 is built from 14 residues. Germline CDR1 MRHNA, CDR2 SNTAGT. The germline V and J ends were trimmed by 0 bases and 5 bases, with 10 bases remaining between them. CDR3 amino acids: CASSDSDGAETQYF. The CDR3 nucleotides read TGTGCCAGCAGTGACTCAGACGGAGCGGAGACCCAGTACTTC.

The chain recombines TRBV4-3 with TRBJ2-1; 8 bases fit TRBD2. Germline trimming cut 1 base from V and 2 bases from J; bases unmatched to any gene: 10. In germline, CDR1 is LGHNA, CDR2 YSLEER. The CDR3 covers 18 residues. CDR3 protein: CASSQAVPSGSTYNEQFF. For the CDR3, the DNA is TGCGCCAGCAGCCAAGCAGTGCCTAGCGGGTCTACCTACAATGAGCAGTTCTTC.

The chain links TRBV19 to TRBJ1-3, with unresolved D. The CDR3 length is 12 residues. CDR1 and CDR2 (germline): LNHDA, SQIVND (reference sequence). The V end lost 4 bases, the J end lost 8 bases, and 9 bases lay between the germline ends. The CDR3 DNA reads TGTGCCAGTAGTAGTGAGGAATACACCATATATTTT. As protein: CASSSEEYTIYF.

The J gene is TRBJ2-7, the V gene TRBV3-1 (or the pseudogene TRBV3-2); no clear D. Germline CDR1 reads LGHDT; CDR2 reads YNNKEL (reference sequence). V lost 0 bases and J 5 bases, leaving 8 bases between the germline ends. The CDR3 is 13 amino acids. The CDR3 loop is CASSQEAKNEQYF. The CDR3 nucleotides read TGTGCCAGCAGCCAAGAGGCAAAGAACGAGCAGTACTTC.

V gene TRBV19 combines with J gene TRBJ2-3; possible D gene TRBD2, 7 bases. The CDR3 is 18 residues long. Trimming removed 0 bases from V and 2 bases from J, with 18 bases in between. Germline lookup yields CDR1 LNHDA and CDR2 SQIVND (reference sequence). CDR3 in amino acids: CASSIDEGGAGYTDTQYF. CDR3 sequence (DNA): TGTGCCAGTAGTATAGATGAAGGGGGAGCGGGATACACAGATACGCAGTATTTT.

The chain carries TRBV6-5 and TRBJ1-5, with D perhaps matching TRBD1 (5 bases). Trimming pared 7 bases from V and 1 base from J, leaving 11 bases between. The CDR3 totals 14 residues. Germline CDR1 MNHEY, CDR2 SVGAGI. The CDR3 nucleotides are TGTGCCAGCACACACGGGGGGAGCAATCAGCCCCAGCATTTT. This sequence encodes CASTHGGSNQPQHF.

The rearrangement links TRBV7-2 to TRBJ1-1; 9 nucleotides agree with TRBD1. The CDR3 contains 16 residues. The V gene's germline CDR1 is SGHTA and CDR2 FQGNSA. Trimming cost V 0 bases and J 1 base; bases outside gene matches: 3. In DNA form, the CDR3 reads TGTGCCAGCAGCTTAGCGCGACAGGGGGGGAACACTGAAGCTTTCTTT. Protein: CASSLARQGGNTEAFF.

This chain connects TRBV6-5 to TRBJ1-2; possibly TRBD1 for D (5 bases). The CDR3 runs to 12 residues. The germline V and J ends were trimmed by 10 bases and 6 bases, with 15 bases remaining between them. Germline lookup yields CDR1 MNHEY and CDR2 SVGAGI. CDR3 in amino acids: CATRSPGDGYTF. As DNA, the CDR3 is TGTGCCACAAGATCTCCGGGGGATGGCTACACCTTC.

This chain uses TRBV6-2 or TRBV6-3 with TRBJ2-1; D gene unclear. This CDR3 contains 13 residues. Germline-derived CDR1 and CDR2 are MNHEY and SVGEGT. The V end lost 5 bases, the J end lost 7 bases, and 12 bases lay between the germline ends. The CDR3 nucleotides are TGTGCCAGCAGTAGGAACTATTGGAATGAGCAGTTCTTC. Translation gives CASSRNYWNEQFF.

The V call is TRBV30, the J call TRBJ2-3; D is unclear. Trimming took off 5 bases at V and 2 bases at J, with 11 bases between the two ends. Germline V lookup: CDR1 GTSNPN, CDR2 SVGIG (reference sequence). The CDR3 sequence is 13 residues long. Here the CDR3 reads CAWSREITDTQYF. The CDR3 coding sequence is TGTGCCTGGTCAAGAGAGATCACAGATACGCAGTATTTT.

The chain couples TRBV24-1 to TRBJ2-1; D uncertain. The ends were cut back, 8 bases at V and 9 bases at J, with 13 bases in the middle. This CDR3 is 12 amino acids long. The germline gives CDR1 KGHDR, CDR2 SFDVKD. The CDR3 sequence is CATTSVRGEQFF. Written as DNA, the CDR3 is TGTGCCACCACGAGCGTACGAGGTGAGCAGTTCTTC.

This chain connects TRBV6-5 to TRBJ2-3; the match to TRBD1 covers 7 bases. Germline V gives CDR1 MNHEY, CDR2 SVGAGI. The CDR3 consists of 14 residues. V gave up 5 bases and J gave up 6 bases; unmatched junction bases: 8. Written as DNA, the CDR3 is TGTGCCAGCAGTCTAAATACAGGGGTGGATACGCAGTATTTT. Translating gives CASSLNTGVDTQYF.

The chain carries TRBV2 and TRBJ1-1; the D is unclear. The CDR3 is 14 amino acids. Per germline, CDR1 SNHLY and CDR2 FYNNEI. V lost 1 base and J 4 bases, leaving 10 bases between the germline ends. CDR3 sequence (DNA): TGTGCCAGCAGTGAAGAAGGCCGGGGCACTGAAGCTTTCTTT. The encoded protein is CASSEEGRGTEAFF.

A single count supports this clone. The chain couples TRBV5-6 to TRBJ2-1; 13 nucleotides align to TRBD2. J lost 9 bases, V lost 3 bases, and 6 bases had no gene match. Germline V lookup: CDR1 SGHDT, CDR2 YYEEEE. The CDR3 length is 15 residues. In DNA form, the CDR3 reads TGTGCCAGCAGCTCGGGACTAGCGGGGTTTGCTGAGCAGTTCTTC. Its translation is CASSSGLAGFAEQFF.

This rearrangement joins TRBV5-1 to TRBJ2-7; 8 nucleotides line up with TRBD2. The CDR3 is 15 amino acids. Germline V gene data show CDR1 as SGHRS and CDR2 as YFSETQ. The V gene end was trimmed by 0 bases and the J gene end by 8 bases; junction bases not matched to a gene: 10. CDR3 sequence (DNA): TGCGCCAGCAGCTTGGATAGCGGGGCCGAACGTAAGCAGTACTTC. Translated, it gives CASSLDSGAERKQYF.